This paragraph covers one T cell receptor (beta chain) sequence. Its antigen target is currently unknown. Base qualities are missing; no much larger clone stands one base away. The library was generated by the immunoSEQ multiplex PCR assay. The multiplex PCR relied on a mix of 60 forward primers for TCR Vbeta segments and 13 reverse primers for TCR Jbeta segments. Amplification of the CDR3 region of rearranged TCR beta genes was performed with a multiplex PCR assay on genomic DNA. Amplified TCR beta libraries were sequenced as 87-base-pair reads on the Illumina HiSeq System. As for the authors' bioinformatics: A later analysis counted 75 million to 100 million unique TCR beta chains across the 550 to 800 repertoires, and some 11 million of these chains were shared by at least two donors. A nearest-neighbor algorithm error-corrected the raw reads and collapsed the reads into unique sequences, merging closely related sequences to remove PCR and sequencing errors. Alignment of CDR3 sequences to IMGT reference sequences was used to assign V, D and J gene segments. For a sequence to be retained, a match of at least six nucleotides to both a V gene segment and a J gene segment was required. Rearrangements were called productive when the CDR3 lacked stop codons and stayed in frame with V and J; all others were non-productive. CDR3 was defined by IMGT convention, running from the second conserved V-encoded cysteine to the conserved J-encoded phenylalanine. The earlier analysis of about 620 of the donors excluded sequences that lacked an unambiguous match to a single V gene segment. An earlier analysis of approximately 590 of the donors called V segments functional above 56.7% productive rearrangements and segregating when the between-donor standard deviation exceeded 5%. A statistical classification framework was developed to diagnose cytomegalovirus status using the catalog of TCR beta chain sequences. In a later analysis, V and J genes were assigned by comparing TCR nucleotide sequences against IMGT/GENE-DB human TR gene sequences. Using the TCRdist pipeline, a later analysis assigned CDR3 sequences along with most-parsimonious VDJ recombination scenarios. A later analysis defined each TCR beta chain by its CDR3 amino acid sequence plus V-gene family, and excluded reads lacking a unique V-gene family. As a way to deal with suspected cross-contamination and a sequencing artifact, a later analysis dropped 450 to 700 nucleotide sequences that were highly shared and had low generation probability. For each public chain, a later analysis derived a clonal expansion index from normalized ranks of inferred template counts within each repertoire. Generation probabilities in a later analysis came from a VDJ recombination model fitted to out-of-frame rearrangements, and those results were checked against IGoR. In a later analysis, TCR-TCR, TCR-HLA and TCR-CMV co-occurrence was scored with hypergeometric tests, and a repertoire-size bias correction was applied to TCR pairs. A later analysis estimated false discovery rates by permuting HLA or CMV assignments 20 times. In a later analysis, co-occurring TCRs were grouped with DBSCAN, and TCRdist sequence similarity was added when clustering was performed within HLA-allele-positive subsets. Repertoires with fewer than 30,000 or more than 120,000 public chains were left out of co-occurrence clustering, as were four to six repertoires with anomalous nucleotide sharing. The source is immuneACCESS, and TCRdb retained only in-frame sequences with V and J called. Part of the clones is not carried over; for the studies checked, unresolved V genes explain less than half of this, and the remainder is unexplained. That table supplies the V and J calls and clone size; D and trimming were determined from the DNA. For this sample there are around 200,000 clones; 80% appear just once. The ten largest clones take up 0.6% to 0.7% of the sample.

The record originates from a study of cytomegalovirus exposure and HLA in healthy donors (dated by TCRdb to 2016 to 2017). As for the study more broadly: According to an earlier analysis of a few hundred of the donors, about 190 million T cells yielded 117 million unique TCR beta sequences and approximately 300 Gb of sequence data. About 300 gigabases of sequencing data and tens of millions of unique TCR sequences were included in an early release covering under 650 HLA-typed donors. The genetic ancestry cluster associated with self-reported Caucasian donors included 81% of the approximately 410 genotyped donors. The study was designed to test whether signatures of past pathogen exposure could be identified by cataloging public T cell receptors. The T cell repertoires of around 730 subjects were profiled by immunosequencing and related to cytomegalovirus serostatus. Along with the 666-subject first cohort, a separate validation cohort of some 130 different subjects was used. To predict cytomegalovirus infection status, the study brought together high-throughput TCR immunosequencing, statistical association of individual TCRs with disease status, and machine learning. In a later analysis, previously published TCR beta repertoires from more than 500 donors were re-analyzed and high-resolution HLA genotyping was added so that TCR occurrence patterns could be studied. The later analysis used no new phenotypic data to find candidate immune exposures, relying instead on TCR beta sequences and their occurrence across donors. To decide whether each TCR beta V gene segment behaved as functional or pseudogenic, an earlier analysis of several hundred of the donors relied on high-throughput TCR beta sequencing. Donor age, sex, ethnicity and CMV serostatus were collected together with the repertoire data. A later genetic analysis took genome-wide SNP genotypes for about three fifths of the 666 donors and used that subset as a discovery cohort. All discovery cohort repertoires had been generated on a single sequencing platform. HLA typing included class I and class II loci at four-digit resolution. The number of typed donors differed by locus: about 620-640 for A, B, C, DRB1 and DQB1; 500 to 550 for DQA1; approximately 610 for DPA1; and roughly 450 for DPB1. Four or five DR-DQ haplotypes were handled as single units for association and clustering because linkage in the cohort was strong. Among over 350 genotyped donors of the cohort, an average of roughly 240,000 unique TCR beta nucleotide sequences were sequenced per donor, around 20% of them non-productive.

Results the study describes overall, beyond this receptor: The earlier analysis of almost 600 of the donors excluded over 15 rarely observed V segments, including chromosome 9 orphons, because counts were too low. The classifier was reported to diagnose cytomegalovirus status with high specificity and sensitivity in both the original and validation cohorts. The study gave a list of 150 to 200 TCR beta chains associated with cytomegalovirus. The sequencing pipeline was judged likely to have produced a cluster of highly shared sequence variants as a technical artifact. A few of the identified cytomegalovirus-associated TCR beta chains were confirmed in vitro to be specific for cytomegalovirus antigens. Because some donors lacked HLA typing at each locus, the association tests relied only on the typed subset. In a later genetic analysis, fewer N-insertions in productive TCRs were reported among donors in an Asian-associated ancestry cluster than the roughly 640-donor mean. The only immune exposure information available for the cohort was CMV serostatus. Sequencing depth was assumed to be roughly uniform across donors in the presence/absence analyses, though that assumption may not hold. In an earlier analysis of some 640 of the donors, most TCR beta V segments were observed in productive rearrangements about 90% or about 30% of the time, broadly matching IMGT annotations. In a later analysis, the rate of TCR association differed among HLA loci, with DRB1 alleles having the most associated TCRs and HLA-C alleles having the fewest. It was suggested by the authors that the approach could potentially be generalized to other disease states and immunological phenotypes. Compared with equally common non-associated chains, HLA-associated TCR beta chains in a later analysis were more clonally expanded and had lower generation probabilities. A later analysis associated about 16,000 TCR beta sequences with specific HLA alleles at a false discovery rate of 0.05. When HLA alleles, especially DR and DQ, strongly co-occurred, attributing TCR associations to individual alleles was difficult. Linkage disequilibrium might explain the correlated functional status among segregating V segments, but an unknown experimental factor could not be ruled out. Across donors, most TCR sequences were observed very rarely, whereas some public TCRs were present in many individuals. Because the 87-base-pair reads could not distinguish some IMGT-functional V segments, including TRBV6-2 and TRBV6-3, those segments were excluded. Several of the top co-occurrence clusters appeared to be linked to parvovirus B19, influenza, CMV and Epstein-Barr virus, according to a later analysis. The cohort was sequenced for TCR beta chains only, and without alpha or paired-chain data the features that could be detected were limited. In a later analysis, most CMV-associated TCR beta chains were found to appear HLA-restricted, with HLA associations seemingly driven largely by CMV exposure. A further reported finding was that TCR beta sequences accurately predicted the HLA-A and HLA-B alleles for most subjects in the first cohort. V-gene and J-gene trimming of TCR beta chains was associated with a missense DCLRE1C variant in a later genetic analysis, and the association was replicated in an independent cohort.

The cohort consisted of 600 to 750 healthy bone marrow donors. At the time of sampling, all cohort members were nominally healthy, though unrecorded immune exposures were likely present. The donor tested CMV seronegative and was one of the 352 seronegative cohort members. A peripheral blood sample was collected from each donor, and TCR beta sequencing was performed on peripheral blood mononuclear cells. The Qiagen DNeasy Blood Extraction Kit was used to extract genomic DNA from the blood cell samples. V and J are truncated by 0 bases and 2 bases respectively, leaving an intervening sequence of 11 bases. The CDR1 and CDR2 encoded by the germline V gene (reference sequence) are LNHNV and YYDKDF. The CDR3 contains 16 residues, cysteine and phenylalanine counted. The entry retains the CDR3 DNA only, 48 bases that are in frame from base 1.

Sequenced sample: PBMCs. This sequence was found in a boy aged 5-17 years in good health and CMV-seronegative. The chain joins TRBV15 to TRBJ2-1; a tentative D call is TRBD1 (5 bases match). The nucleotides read TGTGCCACCAGCAGAGATAAAGGGGCGGCCTACAATGAGCAGTTCTTC. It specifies CATSRDKGAAYNEQFF.